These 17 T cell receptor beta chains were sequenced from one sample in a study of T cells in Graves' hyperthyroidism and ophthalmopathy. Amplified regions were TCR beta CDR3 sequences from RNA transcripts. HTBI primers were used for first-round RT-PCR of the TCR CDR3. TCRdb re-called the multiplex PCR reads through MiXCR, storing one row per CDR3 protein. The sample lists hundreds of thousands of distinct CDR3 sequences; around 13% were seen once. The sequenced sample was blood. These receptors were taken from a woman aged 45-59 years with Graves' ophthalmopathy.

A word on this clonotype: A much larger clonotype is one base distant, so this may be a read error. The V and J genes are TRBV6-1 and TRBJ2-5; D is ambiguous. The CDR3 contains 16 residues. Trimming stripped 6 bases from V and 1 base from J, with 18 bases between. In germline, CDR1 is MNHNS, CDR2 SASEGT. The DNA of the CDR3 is TGTGCCAGCAGCCCCCTTGCGGTGTCGTTCCAAGAGACCCAGTACTTC. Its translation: CASSPLAVSFQETQYF.

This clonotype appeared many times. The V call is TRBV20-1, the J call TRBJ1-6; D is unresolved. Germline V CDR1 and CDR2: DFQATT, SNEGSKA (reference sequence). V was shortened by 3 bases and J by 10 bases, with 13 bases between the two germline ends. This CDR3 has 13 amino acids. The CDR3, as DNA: TGCAGTGCTAGTGGCGGAGTCGACTCACCCCTCCACTTT. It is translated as CSASGGVDSPLHF.

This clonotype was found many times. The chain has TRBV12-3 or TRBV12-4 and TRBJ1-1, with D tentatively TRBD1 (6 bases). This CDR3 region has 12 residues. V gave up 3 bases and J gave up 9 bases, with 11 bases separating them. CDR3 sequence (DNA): TGTGCCAGCAGTTTGGGGGCGGGGAAAGCTTTCTTT. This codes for CASSLGAGKAFF.

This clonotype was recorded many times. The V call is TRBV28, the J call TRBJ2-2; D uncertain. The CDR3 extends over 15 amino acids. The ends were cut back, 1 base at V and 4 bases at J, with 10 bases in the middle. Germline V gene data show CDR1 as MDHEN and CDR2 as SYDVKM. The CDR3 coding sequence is TGTGCCAGCAGTTTATCAGGCCCCGGCACCGGGGAGCTGTTTTTT. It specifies CASSLSGPGTGELFF.

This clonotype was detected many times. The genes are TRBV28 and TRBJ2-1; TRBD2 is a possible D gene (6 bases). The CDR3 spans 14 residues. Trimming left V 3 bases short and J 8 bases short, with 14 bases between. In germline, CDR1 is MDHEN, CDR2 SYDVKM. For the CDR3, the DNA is TGTGCCAGCAGTTTCGCGGGATACCCCCATGAGCAGTTCTTC. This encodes CASSFAGYPHEQFF.

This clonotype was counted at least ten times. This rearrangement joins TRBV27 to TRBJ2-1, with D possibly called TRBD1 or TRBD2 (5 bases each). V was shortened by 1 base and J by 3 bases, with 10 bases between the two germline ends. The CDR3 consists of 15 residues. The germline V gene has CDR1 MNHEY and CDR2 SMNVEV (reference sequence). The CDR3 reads CASSLWDPYYNEQFF. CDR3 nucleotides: TGTGCCAGCAGTTTATGGGACCCTTACTACAATGAGCAGTTCTTC.

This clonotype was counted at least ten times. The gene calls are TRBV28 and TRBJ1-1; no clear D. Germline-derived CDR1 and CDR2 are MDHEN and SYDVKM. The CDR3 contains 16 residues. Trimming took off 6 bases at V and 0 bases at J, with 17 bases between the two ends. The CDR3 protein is CASSQLIGLMNTEAFF. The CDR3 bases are TGTGCCAGCAGCCAACTAATAGGGCTGATGAACACTGAAGCTTTCTTT. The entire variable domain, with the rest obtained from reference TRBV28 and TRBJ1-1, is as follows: DVKVTQSSRYLVKRTGEKVFLECVQDMDHENMFWYRQDPGLGLRLIYFSYDVKMKEKGDIPEGYSVSREKKERFSLILESASTNQTSMYLCASSQLIGLMNTEAFFGQGTRLTVV.

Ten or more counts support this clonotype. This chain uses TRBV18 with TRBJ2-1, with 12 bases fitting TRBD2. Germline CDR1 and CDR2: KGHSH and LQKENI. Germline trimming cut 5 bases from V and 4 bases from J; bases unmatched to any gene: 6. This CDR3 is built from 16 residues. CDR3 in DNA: TGTGCCAGCTCAACCGGACTAGCGGGATTGTACAATGAGCAGTTCTTC. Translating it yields CASSTGLAGLYNEQFF.

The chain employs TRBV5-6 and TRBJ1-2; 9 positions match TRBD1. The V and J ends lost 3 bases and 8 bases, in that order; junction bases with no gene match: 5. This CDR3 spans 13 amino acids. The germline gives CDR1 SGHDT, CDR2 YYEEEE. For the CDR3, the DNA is TGTGCCAGCAGCTCGGGACAGGGAAAAGGCTACACCTTC. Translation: CASSSGQGKGYTF. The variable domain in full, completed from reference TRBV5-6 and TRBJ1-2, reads DAGVTQSPTHLIKTRGQQVTLRCSPKSGHDTVSWYQQALGQGPQFIFQYYEEEERQRGNFPDRFSGHQFPNYSSELNVNALLLGDSALYLCASSSGQGKGYTFGSGTRLTVV.

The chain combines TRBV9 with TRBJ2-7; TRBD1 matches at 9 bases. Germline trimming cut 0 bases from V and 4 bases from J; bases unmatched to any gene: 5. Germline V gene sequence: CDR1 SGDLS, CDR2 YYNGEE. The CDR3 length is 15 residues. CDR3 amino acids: CASSVGGQGLYEQYF. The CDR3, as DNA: TGTGCCAGCAGCGTAGGGGGACAGGGTTTGTACGAGCAGTACTTC.

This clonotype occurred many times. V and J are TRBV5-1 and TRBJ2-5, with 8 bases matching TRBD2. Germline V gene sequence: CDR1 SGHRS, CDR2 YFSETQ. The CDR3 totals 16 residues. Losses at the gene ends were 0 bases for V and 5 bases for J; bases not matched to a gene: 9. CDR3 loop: CASSLAGSGRDETQYF. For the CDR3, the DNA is TGCGCCAGCAGCTTGGCCGGGAGCGGGAGAGATGAGACCCAGTACTTC.

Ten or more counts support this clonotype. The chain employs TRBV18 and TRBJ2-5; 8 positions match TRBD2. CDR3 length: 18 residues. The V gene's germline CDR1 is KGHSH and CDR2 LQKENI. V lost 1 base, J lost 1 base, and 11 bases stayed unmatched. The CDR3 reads CASSPLAGSTGGQETQYF. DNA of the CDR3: TGTGCCAGCTCACCACTAGCGGGATCTACCGGGGGCCAAGAGACCCAGTACTTC.

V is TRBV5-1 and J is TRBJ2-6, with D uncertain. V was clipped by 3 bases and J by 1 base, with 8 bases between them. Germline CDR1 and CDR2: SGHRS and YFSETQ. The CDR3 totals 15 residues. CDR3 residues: CASSSDFSGANVLTF. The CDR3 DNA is TGCGCCAGCAGCTCGGATTTTTCTGGGGCCAACGTCCTGACTTTC.

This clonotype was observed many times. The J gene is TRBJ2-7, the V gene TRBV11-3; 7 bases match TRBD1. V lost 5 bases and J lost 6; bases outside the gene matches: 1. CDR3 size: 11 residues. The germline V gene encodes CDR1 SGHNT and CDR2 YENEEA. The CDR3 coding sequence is TGTGCCAGCAGCGACAGGGTCGAGCAGTACTTC. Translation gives CASSDRVEQYF.

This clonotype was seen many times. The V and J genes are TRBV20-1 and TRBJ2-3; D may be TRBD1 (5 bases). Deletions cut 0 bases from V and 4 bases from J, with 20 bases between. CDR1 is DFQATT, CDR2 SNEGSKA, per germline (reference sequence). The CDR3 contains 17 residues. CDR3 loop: CSARDKRRAGFSDTQYF. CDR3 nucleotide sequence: TGCAGTGCTAGAGATAAGCGCAGGGCCGGGTTCTCAGATACGCAGTATTTT.

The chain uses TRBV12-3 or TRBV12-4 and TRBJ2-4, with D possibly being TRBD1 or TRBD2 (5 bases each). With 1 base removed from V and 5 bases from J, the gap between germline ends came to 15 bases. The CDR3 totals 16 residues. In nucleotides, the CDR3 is TGTGCCAGCAGTTTAGTGCCGGGACGCCCACAAAACATTCAGTACTTC. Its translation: CASSLVPGRPQNIQYF.

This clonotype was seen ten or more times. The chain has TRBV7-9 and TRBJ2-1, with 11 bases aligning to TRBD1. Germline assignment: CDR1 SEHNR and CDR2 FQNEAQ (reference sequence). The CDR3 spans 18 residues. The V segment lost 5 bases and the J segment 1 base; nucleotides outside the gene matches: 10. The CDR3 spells CASSDRDRGFRSYNEQFF. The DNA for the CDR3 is TGTGCCAGCAGCGACCGGGACAGGGGGTTTCGGTCCTACAATGAGCAGTTCTTC. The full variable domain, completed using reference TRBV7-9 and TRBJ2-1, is DTGVSQNPRHKITKRGQNVTFRCDPISEHNRLYWYRQTLGQGPEFLTYFQNEAQLEKSRLLSDRFSAERPKGSFSTLEIQRTEQGDSAMYLCASSDRDRGFRSYNEQFFGPGTRLTVL.